This T cell receptor (beta chain) was sequenced during a study of cytomegalovirus exposure and HLA in healthy donors. This clone was seen just once. Antigen: not known. Different DNA sequences within this sample yield the same CDR3. Study-level points and caveats: Many donors shared some public TCRs, even though most TCR sequences were rare.

The data were produced by immunoSEQ multiplex PCR, yet TCRdb's version contains in-frame clones alone and is incomplete. The data hold fewer than 300,000 clones, with over 75% observed a single time. The V and J ends lost 4 bases and 9 bases respectively, with 7 bases between them. Germline V gene lookup returns CDR1 MNHEY and CDR2 SVGAGI. This CDR3 spans 11 amino acids. The genes are TRBV6-5 and TRBJ2-1; D not resolved. The sample was PBMCs. The origin of this receptor is a woman under 30 in good health and CMV-seronegative. CDR3 loop: CASSLGGEQFF. The CDR3 nucleotides are TGTGCCAGCAGTTTAGGCGGTGAGCAGTTCTTC.